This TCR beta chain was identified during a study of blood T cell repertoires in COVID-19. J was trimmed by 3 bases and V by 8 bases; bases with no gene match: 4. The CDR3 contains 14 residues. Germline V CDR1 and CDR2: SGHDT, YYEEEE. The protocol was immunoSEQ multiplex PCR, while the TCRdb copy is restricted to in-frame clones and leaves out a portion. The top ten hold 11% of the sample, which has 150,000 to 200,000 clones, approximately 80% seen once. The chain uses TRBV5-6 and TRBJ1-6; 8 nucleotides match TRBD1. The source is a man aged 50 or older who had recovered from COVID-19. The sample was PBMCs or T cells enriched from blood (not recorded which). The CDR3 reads CARDRDIYNSPLHF. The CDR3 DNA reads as TGTGCCAGGGACAGGGATATCTATAATTCACCCCTCCACTTT.